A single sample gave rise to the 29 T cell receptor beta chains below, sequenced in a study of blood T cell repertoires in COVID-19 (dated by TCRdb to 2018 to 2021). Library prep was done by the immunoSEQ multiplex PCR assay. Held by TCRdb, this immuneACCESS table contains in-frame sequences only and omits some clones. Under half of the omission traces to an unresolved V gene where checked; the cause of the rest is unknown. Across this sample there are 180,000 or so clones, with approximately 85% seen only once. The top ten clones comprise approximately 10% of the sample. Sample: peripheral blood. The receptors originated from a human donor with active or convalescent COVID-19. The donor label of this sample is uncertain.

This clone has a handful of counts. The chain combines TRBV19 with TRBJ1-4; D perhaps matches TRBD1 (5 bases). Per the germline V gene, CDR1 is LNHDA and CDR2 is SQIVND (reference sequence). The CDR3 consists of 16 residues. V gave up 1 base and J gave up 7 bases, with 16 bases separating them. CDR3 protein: CASSIGPLRRGEKLFF. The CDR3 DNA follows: TGTGCCAGTAGTATAGGACCGCTCCGGAGGGGTGAAAAACTGTTTTTT.

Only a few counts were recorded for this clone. DNA of the CDR3: TGTGCCAGCAGTCTACAGGGGGCGAAGCAGTACTTC. Encoded protein: CASSLQGAKQYF. The chain recombines TRBV12-3 or TRBV12-4 with TRBJ2-7; 9 bases are shared with TRBD1. V gave up 5 bases and J gave up 8 bases; unmatched junction bases: 4. The CDR3 covers 12 residues.

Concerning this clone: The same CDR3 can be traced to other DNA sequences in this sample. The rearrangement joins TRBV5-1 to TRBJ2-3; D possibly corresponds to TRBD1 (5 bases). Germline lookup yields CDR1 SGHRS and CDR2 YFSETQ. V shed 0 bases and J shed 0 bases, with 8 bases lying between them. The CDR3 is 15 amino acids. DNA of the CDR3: TGCGCCAGCAGCTTGGGGGGCGGTAGCACAGATACGCAGTATTTT. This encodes CASSLGGGSTDTQYF.

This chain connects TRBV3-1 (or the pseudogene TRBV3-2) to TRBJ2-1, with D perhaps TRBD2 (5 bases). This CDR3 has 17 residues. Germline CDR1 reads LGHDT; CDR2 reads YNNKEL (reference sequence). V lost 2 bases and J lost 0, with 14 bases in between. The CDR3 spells CASSQLTTLSSYNEQFF. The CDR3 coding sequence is TGTGCCAGCAGCCAATTGACTACCTTAAGCTCCTACAATGAGCAGTTCTTC.

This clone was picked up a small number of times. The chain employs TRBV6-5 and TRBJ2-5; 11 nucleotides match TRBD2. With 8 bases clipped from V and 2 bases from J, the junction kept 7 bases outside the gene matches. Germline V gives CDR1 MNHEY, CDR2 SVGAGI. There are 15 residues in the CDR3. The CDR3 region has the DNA TGTGCCAGCTTACCCGGGACTAGCGGTCAAGAGACCCAGTACTTC. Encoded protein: CASLPGTSGQETQYF.

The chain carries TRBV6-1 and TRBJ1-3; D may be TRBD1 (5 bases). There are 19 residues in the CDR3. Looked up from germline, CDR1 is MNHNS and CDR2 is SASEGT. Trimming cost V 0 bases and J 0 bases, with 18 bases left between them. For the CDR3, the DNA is TGTGCCAGCAGTGAAGCGACGGGAGGACACAAACGCTCTGGAAACACCATATATTTT. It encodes CASSEATGGHKRSGNTIYF.

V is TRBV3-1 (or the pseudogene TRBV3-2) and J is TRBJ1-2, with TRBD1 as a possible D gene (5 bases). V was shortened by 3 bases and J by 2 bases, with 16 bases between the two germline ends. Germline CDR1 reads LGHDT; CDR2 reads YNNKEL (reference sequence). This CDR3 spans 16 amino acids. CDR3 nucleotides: TGTGCCAGCAGCCATACCCACAGGCCAACGAACTATGGCTACACCTTC. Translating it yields CASSHTHRPTNYGYTF.

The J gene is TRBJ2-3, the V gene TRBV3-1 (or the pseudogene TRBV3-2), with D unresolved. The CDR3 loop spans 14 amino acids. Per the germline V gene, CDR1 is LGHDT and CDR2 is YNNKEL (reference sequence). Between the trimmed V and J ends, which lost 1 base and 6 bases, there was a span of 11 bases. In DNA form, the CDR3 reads TGTGCCAGCAGCCAAGGGGCCATGTGGGATACGCAGTATTTT. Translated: CASSQGAMWDTQYF.

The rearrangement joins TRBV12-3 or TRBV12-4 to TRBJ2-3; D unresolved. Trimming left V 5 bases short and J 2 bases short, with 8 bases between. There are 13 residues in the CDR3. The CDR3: CASSLRSTDTQYF. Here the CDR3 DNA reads TGTGCCAGCAGTCTGCGGTCCACAGATACGCAGTATTTT.

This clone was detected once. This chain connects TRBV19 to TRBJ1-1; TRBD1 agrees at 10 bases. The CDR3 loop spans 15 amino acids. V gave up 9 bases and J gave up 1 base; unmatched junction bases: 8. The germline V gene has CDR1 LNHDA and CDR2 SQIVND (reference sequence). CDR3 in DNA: TGTGCCAGCTTAGACAGGGGGCGGGGGAACACTGAAGCTTTCTTT. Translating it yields CASLDRGRGNTEAFF. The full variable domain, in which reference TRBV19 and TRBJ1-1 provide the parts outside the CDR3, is DGGITQSPKYLFRKEGQNVTLSCEQNLNHDAMYWYRQDPGQGLRLIYYSQIVNDFQKGDIAEGYSVSREKKESFPLTVTSAQKNPTAFYLCASLDRGRGNTEAFFGQGTRLTVV.

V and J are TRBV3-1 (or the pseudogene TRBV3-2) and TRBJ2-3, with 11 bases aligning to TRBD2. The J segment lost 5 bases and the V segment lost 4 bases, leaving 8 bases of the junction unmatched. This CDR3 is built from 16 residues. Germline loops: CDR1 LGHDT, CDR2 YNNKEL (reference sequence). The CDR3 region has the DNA TGTGCCAGCAGCCCGGATGGTAGCGGGAGGGGAGATACGCAGTATTTT. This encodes CASSPDGSGRGDTQYF.

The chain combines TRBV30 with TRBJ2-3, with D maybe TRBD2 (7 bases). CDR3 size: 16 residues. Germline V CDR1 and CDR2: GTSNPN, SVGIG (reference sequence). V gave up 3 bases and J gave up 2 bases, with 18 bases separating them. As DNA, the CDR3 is TGTGCCTGGAGAGGGGGGGCTATAAGGAACACAGATACGCAGTATTTT. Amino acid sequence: CAWRGGAIRNTDTQYF. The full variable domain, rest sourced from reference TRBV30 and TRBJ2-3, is SQTIHQWPATLVQPVGSPLSLECTVEGTSNPNLYWYRQAAGRGLQLLFYSVGIGQISSEVPQNLSASRPQDRQFILSSKKLLLSDSGFYLCAWRGGAIRNTDTQYFGPGTRLTVL.

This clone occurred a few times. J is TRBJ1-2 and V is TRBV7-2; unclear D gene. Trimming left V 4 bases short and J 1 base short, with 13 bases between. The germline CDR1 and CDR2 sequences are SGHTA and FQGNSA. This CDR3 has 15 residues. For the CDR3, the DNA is TGTGCCAGCAGCTCGGGGTCGGGGATTAACTATGGCTACACCTTC. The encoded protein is CASSSGSGINYGYTF. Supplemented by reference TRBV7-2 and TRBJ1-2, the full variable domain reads GAGVSQSPSNKVTEKGKDVELRCDPISGHTALYWYRQSLGQGLEFLIYFQGNSAPDKSGLPSDRFSAERTGGSVSTLTIQRTQQEDSAVYLCASSSGSGINYGYTFGSGTRLTVV.

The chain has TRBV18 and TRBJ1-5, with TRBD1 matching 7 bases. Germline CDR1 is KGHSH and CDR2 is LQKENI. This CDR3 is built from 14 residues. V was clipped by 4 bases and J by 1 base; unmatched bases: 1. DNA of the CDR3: TGTGCCAGCTCACGACAGGGAAGCAATCAGCCCCAGCATTTT. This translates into CASSRQGSNQPQHF.

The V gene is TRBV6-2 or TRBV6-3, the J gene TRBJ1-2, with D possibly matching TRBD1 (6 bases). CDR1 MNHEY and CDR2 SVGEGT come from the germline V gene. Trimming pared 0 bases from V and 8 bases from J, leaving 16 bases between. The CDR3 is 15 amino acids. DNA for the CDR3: TGTGCCAGCAGTTACTCTGAGATTGGGACAAGCGGCTACACCTTC. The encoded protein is CASSYSEIGTSGYTF.

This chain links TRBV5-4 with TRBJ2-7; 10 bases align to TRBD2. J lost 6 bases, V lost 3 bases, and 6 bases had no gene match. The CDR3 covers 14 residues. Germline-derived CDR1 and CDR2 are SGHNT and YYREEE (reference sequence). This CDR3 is CASSSSGRASEQYF. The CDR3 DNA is TGTGCCAGCAGCTCAAGCGGGAGGGCCTCCGAGCAGTACTTC.

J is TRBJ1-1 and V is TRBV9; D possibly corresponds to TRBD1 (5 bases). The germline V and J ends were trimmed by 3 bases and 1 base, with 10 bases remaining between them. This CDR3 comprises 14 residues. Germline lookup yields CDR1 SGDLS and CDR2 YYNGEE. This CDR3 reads CASSAEGANTEAFF. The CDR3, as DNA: TGTGCCAGCAGCGCCGAAGGGGCGAACACTGAAGCTTTCTTT. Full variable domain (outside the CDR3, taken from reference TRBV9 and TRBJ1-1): DSGVTQTPKHLITATGQRVTLRCSPRSGDLSVYWYQQSLDQGLQFLIQYYNGEERAKGNILERFSAQQFPDLHSELNLSSLELGDSALYFCASSAEGANTEAFFGQGTRLTVV.

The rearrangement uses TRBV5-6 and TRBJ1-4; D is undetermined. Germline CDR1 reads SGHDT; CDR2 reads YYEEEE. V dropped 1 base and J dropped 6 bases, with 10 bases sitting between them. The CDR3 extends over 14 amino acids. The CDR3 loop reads CASSLLQNHEKLFF. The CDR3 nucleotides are TGTGCCAGCAGCTTGTTACAGAATCATGAAAAACTGTTTTTT.

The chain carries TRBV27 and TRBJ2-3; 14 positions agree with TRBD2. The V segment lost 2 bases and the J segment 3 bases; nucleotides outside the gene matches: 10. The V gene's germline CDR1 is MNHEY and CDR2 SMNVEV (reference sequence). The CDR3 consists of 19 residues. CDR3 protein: CASSLRTSGGPATTDTQYF. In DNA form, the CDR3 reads TGTGCCAGCAGTTTACGGACTAGCGGGGGGCCAGCCACTACAGATACGCAGTATTTT.

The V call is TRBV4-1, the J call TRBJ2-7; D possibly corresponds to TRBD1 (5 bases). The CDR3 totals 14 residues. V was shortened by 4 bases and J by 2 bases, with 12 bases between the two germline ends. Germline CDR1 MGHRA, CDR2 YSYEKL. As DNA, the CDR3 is TGCGCCAGCAGCCCCCTAACGACAGCCTACGAGCAGTACTTC. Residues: CASSPLTTAYEQYF.

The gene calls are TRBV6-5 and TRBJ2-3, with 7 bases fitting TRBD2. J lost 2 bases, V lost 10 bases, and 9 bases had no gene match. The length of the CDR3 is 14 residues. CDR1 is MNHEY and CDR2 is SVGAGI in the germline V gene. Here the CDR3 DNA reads TGTGCCATATGGGACTACGGTTACACAGATACGCAGTATTTT. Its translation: CAIWDYGYTDTQYF.

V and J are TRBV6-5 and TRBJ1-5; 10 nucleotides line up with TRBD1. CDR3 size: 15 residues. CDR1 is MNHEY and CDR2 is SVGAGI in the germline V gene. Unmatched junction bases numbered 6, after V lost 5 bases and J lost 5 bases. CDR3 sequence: CASSPGTGADQPQHF. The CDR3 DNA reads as TGTGCCAGCAGTCCCGGGACAGGGGCGGATCAGCCCCAGCATTTT.

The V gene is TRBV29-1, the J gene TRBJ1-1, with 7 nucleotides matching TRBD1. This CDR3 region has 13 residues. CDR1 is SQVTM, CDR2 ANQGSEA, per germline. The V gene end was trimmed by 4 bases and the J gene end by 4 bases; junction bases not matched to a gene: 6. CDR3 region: CSVGTGAATEAFF. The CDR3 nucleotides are TGCAGCGTTGGCACAGGGGCGGCCACTGAAGCTTTCTTT.

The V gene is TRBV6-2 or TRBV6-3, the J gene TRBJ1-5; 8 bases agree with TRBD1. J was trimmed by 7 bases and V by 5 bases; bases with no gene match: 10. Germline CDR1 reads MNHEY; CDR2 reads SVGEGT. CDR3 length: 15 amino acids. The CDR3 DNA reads TGTGCCAGCAGTCATTCTGGACAGGGCGGGCAGCCCCAGCATTTT. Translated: CASSHSGQGGQPQHF.

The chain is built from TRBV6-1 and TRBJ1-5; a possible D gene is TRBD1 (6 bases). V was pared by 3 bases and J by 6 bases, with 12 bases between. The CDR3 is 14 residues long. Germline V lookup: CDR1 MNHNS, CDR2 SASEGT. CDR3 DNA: TGTGCCAGCAGTGAGTCAGGGGTGGTTCAGCCCCAGCATTTT. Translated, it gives CASSESGVVQPQHF.

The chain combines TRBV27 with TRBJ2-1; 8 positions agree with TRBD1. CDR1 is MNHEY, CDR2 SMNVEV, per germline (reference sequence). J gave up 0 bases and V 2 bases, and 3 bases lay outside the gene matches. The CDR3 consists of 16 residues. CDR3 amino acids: CASSLGDRYSYNEQFF. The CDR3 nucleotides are TGTGCCAGCAGTTTAGGGGACAGGTACTCCTACAATGAGCAGTTCTTC.

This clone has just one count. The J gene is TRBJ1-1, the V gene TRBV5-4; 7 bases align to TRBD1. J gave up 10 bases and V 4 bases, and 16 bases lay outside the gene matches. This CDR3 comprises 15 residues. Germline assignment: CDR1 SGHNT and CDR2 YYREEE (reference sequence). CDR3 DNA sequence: TGTGCCAGCAGCCCCCCCTCAACAGGGGAAAGCTCAGCTTTCTTT. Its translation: CASSPPSTGESSAFF.

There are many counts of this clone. CDR3 residues: CASSEGTGPGSPLHF. The DNA of the CDR3 is TGTGCCAGCAGCGAGGGGACAGGACCTGGTTCACCCCTCCACTTT. The chain employs TRBV9 and TRBJ1-6; the match to TRBD1 covers 8 bases. The V gene end was trimmed by 3 bases and the J gene end by 9 bases; junction bases not matched to a gene: 8. This CDR3 has 15 amino acids. The germline CDR1 and CDR2 sequences are SGDLS and YYNGEE.

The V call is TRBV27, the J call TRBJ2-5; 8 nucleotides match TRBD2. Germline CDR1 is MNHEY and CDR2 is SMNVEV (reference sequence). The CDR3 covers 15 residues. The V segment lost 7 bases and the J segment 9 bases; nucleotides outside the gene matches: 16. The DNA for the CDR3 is TGTGCCAGCATGAGGAGCGGGGGACAAGAGAAGGCCCAGTACTTC. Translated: CASMRSGGQEKAQYF.